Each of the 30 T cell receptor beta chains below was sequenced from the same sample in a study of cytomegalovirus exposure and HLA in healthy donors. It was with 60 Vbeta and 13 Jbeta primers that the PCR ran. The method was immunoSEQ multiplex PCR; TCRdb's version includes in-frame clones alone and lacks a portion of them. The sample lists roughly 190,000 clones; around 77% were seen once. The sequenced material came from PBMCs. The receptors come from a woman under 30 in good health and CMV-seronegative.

The CDR3 region is CASNPGTSVLTPQETQYF. For the CDR3, the DNA is TGTGCCAGCAACCCCGGGACTAGCGTACTTACCCCGCAGGAGACCCAGTACTTC. The chain has TRBV7-9 and TRBJ2-5, with 10 positions matching TRBD2. The germline CDR1 and CDR2 sequences are SEHNR and FQNEAQ (reference sequence). The CDR3 runs 18 residues. The ends lost 7 bases at V and 5 bases at J; junction bases unmatched: 19.

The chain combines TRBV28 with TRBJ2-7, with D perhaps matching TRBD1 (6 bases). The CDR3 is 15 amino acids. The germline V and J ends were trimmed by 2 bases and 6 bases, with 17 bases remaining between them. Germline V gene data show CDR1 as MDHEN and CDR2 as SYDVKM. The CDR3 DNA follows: TGTGCCAGCAGTTTACTGAGACAGGAAGGGGGCGAGCAGTACTTC. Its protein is CASSLLRQEGGEQYF. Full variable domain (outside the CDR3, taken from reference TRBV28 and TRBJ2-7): DVKVTQSSRYLVKRTGEKVFLECVQDMDHENMFWYRQDPGLGLRLIYFSYDVKMKEKGDIPEGYSVSREKKERFSLILESASTNQTSMYLCASSLLRQEGGEQYFGPGTRLTVT.

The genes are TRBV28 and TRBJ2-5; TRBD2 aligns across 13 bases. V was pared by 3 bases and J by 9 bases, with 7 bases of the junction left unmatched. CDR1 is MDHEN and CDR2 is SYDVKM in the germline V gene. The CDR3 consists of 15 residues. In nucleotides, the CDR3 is TGTGCCAGCAGTTTGGGGACTAGCGGGGCCCAGGCCCAGTACTTC. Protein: CASSLGTSGAQAQYF.

The CDR3 nucleotides read TGCAGCGGGGGGGATCGCTACGAGCAGTACTTC. Translated: CSGGDRYEQYF. The chain uses TRBV29-1 and TRBJ2-7, with D perhaps matching TRBD2 (6 bases). Per the germline V gene, CDR1 is SQVTM and CDR2 is ANQGSEA. V was cut by 7 bases and J by 3 bases, with 10 bases left in between. CDR3 length equals 11 residues.

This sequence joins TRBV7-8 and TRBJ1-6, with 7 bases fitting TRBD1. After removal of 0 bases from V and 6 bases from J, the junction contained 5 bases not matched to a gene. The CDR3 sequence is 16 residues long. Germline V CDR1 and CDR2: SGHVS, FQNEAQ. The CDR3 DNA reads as TGTGCCAGCAGCTTAGCCCCGACAGGGCCTAATTCACCCCTCCACTTT. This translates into CASSLAPTGPNSPLHF. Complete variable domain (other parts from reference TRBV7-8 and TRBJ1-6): GAGVSQSPRYKVAKRGQDVALRCDPISGHVSLFWYQQALGQGPEFLTYFQNEAQLDKSGLPSDRFFAERPEGSVSTLKIQRTQQEDSAVYLCASSLAPTGPNSPLHFGNGTRLTVT.

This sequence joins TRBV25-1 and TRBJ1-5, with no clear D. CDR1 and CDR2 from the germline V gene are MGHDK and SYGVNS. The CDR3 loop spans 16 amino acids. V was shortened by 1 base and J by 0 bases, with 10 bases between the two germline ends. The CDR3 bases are TGTGCCAGCAGTGAATGTTCAGTAAATAGCAATCAGCCCCAGCATTTT. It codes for CASSECSVNSNQPQHF.

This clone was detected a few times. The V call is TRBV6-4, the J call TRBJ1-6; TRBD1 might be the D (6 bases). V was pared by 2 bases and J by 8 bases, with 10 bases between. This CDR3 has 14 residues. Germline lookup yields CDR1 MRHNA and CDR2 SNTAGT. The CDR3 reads CASSDGTPDSPLHF. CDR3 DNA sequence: TGTGCCAGCAGTGACGGGACACCTGATTCACCCCTCCACTTT.

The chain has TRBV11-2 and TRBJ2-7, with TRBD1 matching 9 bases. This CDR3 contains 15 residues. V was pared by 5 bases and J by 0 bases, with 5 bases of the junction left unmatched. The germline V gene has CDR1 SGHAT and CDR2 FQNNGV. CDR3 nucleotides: TGTGCCAGCAGCCGGGACAGGGTCCTCTCCTACGAGCAGTACTTC. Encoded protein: CASSRDRVLSYEQYF.

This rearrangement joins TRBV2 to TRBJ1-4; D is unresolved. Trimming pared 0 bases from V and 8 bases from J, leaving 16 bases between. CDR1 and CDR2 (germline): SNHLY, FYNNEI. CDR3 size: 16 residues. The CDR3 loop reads CASSEALLSRGEKLFF. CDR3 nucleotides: TGTGCCAGCAGTGAAGCGTTATTAAGTAGAGGAGAAAAACTGTTTTTT.

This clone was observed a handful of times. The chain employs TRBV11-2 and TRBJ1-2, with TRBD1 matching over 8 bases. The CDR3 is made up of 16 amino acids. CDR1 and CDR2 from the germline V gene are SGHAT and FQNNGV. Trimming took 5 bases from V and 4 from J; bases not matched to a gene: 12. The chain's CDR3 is CASSPIRTGIGYGYTF. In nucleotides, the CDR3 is TGTGCCAGCAGCCCCATCCGGACAGGGATTGGCTATGGCTACACCTTC.

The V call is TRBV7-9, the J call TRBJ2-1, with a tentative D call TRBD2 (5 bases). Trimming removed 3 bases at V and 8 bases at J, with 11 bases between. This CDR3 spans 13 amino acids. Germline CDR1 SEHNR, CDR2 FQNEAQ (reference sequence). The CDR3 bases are TGTGCCAGCAGCTTTACTAGTGCCCATGAGCAGTTCTTC. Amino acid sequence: CASSFTSAHEQFF. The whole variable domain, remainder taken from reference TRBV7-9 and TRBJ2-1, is DTGVSQNPRHKITKRGQNVTFRCDPISEHNRLYWYRQTLGQGPEFLTYFQNEAQLEKSRLLSDRFSAERPKGSFSTLEIQRTEQGDSAMYLCASSFTSAHEQFFGPGTRLTVL.

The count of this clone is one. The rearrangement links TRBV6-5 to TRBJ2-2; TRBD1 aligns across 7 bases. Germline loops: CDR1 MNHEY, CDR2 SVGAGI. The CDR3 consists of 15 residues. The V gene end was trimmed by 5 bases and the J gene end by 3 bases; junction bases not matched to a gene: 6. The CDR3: CASSAGTEHTGELFF. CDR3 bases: TGTGCCAGCAGTGCCGGGACAGAGCACACCGGGGAGCTGTTTTTT.

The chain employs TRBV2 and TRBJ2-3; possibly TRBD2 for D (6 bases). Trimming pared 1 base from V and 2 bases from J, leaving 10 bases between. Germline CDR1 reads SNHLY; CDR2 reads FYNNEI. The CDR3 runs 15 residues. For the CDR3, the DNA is TGTGCCAGCAGTGAAGAGCCGGGGGACACAGATACGCAGTATTTT. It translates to CASSEEPGDTDTQYF.

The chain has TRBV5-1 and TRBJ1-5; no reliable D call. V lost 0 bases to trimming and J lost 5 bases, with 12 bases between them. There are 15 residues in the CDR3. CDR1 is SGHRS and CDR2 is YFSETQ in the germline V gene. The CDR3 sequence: CASSLDSPRDQPQHF. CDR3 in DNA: TGCGCCAGCAGCTTGGACAGCCCAAGAGATCAGCCCCAGCATTTT.

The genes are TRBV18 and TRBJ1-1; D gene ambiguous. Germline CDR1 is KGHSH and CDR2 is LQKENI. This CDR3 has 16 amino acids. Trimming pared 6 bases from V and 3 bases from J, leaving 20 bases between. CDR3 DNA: TGTGCCAGCTCCCCCATAGGCCAGAGGGTAGACACTGAAGCTTTCTTT. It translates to CASSPIGQRVDTEAFF. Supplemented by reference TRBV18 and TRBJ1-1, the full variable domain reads NAGVMQNPRHLVRRRGQEARLRCSPMKGHSHVYWYRQLPEEGLKFMVYLQKENIIDESGMPKERFSAEFPKEGPSILRIQQVVRGDSAAYFCASSPIGQRVDTEAFFGQGTRLTVV.

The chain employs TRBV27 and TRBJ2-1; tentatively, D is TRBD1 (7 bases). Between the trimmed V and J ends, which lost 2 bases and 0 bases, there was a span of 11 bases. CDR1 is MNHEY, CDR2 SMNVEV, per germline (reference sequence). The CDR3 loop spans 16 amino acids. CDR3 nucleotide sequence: TGTGCCAGCAGTTTACAGGGGGGAATCTCCTACAATGAGCAGTTCTTC. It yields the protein CASSLQGGISYNEQFF.

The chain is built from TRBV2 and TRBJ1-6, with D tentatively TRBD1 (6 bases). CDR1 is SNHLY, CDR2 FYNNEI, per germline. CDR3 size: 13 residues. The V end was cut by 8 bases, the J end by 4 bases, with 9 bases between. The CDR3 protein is CASSGTYNSPLHF. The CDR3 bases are TGTGCCAGCTCCGGGACATATAATTCACCCCTCCACTTT.

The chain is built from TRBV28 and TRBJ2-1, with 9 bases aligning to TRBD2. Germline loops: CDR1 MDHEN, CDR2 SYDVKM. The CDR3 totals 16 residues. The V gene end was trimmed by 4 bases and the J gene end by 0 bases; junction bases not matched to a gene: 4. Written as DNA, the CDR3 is TGTGCCAGCAGTTGGAGTAGCGGGGGCTCCTACAATGAGCAGTTCTTC. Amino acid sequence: CASSWSSGGSYNEQFF.

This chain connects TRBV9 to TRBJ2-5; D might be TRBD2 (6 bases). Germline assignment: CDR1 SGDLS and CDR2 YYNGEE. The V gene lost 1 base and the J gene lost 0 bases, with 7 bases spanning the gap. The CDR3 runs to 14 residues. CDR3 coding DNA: TGTGCCAGCAGCGTATCGGGGGACCAAGAGACCCAGTACTTC. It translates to CASSVSGDQETQYF.

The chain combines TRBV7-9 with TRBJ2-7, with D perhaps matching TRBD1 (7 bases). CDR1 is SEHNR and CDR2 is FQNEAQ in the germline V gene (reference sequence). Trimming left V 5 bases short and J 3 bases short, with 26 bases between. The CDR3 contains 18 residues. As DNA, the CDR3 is TGTGCCAGCAGCCCCCCAGGGGGGCACGGTGATGGGTACTACGAGCAGTACTTC. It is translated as CASSPPGGHGDGYYEQYF.

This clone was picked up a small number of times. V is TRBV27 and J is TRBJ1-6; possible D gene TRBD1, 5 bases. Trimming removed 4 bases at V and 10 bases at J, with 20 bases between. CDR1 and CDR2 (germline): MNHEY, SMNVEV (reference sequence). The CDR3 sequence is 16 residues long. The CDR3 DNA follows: TGTGCCAGCAGTTCCGTCCCCGGGGGGGGTTGGTCACCCCTCCACTTT. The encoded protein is CASSSVPGGGWSPLHF.

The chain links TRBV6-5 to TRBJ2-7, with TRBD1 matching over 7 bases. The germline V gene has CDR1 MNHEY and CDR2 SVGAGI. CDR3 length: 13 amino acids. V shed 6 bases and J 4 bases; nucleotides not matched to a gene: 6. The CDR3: CASRGTGAYEQYF. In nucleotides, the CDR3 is TGTGCCAGCAGGGGCACAGGGGCATACGAGCAGTACTTC.

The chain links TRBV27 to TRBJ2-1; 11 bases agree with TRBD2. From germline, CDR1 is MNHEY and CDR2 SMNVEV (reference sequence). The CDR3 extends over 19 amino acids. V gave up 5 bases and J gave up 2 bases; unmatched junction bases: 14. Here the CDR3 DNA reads TGTGCCAGCAGTCCTAGACTAGCGGGACCGGGTCTTGCCTACAATGAGCAGTTCTTC. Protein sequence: CASSPRLAGPGLAYNEQFF.

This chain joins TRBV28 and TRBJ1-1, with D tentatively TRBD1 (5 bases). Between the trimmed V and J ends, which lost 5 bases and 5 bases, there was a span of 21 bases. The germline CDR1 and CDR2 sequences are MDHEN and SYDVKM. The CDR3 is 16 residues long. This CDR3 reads CASSGTWAGLGTEAFF. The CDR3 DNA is TGTGCCAGCAGTGGTACATGGGCAGGGCTGGGGACTGAAGCTTTCTTT.

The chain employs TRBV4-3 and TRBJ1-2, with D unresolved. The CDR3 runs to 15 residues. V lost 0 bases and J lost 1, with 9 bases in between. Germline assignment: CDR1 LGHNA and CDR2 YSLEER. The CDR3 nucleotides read TGCGCCAGCAGCCAAGATGACGGGAGTAACTATGGCTACACCTTC. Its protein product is CASSQDDGSNYGYTF.

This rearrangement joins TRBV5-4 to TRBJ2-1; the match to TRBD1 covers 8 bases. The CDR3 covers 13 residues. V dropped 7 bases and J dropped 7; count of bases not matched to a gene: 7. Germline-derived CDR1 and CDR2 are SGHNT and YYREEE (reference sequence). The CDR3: CASSNRGFNEQFF. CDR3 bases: TGTGCCAGCTCGAACAGGGGGTTTAATGAGCAGTTCTTC.

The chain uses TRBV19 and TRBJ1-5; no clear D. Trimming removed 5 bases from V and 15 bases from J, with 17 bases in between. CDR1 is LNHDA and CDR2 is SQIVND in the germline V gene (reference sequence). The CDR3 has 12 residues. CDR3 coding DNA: TGTGCCAGTAGTCCCTACTCGGGTCCACTGCATTTT. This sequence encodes CASSPYSGPLHF.

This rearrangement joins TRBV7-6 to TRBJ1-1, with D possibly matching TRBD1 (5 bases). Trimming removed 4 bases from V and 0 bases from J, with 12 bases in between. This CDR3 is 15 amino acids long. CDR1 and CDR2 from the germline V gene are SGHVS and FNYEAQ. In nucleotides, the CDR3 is TGTGCCAGCAGCTCATCGACAGCAATGAACACTGAAGCTTTCTTT. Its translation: CASSSSTAMNTEAFF.

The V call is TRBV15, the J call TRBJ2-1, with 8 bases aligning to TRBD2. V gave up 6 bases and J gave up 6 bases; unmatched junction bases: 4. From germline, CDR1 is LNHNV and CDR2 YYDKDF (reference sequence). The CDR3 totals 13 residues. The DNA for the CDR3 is TGTGCCACCAGTGGACTAGCAAGCAATGAGCAGTTCTTC. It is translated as CATSGLASNEQFF.

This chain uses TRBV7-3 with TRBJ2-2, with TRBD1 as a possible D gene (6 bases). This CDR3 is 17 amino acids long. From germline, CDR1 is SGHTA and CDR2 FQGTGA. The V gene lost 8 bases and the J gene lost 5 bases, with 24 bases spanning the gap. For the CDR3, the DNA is TGTGCCAGCGGTACAGGGCTGGGGACCGGGTCGACCGGGGAGCTGTTTTTT. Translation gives CASGTGLGTGSTGELFF.